The entry below gives a single TCR beta chain sequence along with its context. The target antigen is unknown. This specimen comes from a study of T cell responses to AZD1222 COVID-19 vaccine. Second-dose recipients at about 4 or about 12 weeks were treated as one pooled group. The method was immunoSEQ multiplex PCR; TCRdb's version includes in-frame clones alone and lacks a portion of them. Of 100,000 to 150,000 clones in the sample, just over 85% were seen once. Findings of the study overall: CD4 TCRs covered the whole spike, strongest at regions 160-218 and 743-854. Clonal diversity may have been underestimated in mostly white British donors. Breadth and depth of Spike-specific TCRs rose after two AZD1222 doses.

The length of the CDR3 is 15 residues. V gave up 5 bases and J gave up 5 bases; unmatched junction bases: 6. CDR1 is SGHVS and CDR2 is FQNEAQ in the germline V gene. This clonotype was obtained from an adult who received the AZD1222 COVID-19 vaccine. The starting material was peripheral blood, obtained 28 days after the second AZD1222 dose. The gene calls are TRBV7-8 and TRBJ2-3; TRBD2 matches 11 bases. In DNA, the CDR3 is TGTGCCAGCAGCCCGACTAGCGGGAAATTAGATACGCAGTATTTT. Translated: CASSPTSGKLDTQYF.